The TCR beta chain under discussion was sequenced for a study of blood T cell repertoires in COVID-19. For the study at large: Acute and convalescent COVID-19 specimens originated in the United States, Italy and Spain. T cells, B-cell-depleted T cells, or PBMCs provided the cDNA or gDNA that served as material.

Original analysis: Amplified reference gene primers provided the basis for estimating nucleated cell counts. Assay: immunoSEQ multiplex PCR; the TCRdb copy retains only in-frame clones and omits some. V and J calls and clone size are those listed in that table; D and trimming were worked out from the DNA. The sample contains a few hundred thousand clones, approximately 86% of which appear only once. This CDR3 contains 16 residues. The germline V and J ends were trimmed by 1 base and 0 bases, with 12 bases remaining between them. Germline V gene sequence: CDR1 MDHEN, CDR2 SYDVKM. The chain combines TRBV28 with TRBJ1-1, with D possibly matching TRBD1 (6 bases). The TCR originated in a woman older than 75 with acute or convalescent COVID-19. The sequencing sample was made of peripheral blood. CDR3: CASSLSGQLMNTEAFF. The CDR3, as DNA: TGTGCCAGCAGTTTATCTGGACAGCTAATGAACACTGAAGCTTTCTTT.